The clone carrying this T cell receptor beta chain was counted only a few times. The target antigen is unknown. Profiled with immunoSEQ multiplex PCR; TCRdb holds only in-frame clones, not every one. The sample lists fewer than 35,000 clones, roughly 80% occurring once. This entry comes from a study of a mutant IDH1 vaccine in newly diagnosed glioma. Study-wide context: Vaccines began 4-6 weeks after radiotherapy alone, or with temozolomide cycles. Treated patients comprised about 60% males and 37.5% females, mean age 40.4 years.

Whole-study findings and limits: Pseudoprogression seemed unrelated to changes in top peripheral T cell clonotypes.

Time point meaning: week 35, safety follow-up. Alongside topical imiquimod, each dose of vaccine comprised 300 ug of mutant IDH1 20-mer peptide. The germline V gene encodes CDR1 MNHEY and CDR2 SMNVEV (reference sequence). V was clipped by 6 bases and J by 6 bases, with 10 bases between them. The CDR3 totals 12 residues. This receptor was identified in a young man with glioma. Sequencing used PBMCs, obtained from a glioma patient whose treatment included an IDH1 peptide vaccine. The chain has TRBV27 and TRBJ2-3; D is undetermined. The CDR3 DNA sequence: TGTGCCAGCAGCCCCACGTCCGATACGCAGTATTTT. It specifies CASSPTSDTQYF.